This is a list of T cell receptor beta chains from one sample in a study of blood T cell repertoires in COVID-19. Produced via immunoSEQ multiplex PCR; TCRdb's table is partial and in-frame only. The sample contains roughly 150,000 clones, around 74% of which appear only once. The specimen was peripheral blood. Receptors were obtained from a woman aged 60-70 years with COVID-19, enrolled during active disease. Each CDR3 is given with its conserved first and last residue. D genes are given only for firm matches. Clone size is shown for a subset of rows, as once, few, many or a class of expanded clone.

>TRBJ2-2|NA|TRBV5-4|TRBD1
CASTPTGVHTGELFF
TGTGCCAGCACCCCGACAGGGGTCCACACCGGGGAGCTGTTTTTT
>TRBJ2-2|NA|TRBV5-4|NA
CASSSVGATGELFF
TGTGCCAGCAGCTCGGTAGGGGCGACCGGGGAGCTGTTTTTT
>TRBJ1-2|NA|TRBV29-1|NA
CSVGEVAGGYGYTF
TGCAGCGTTGGGGAGGTGGCAGGTGGATATGGCTACACCTTC
>TRBJ2-1|NA|TRBV7-3|TRBD2
CASSLRGGSSGNEQFF
TGTGCCAGCAGCTTAAGGGGGGGTTCTAGCGGCAATGAGCAGTTCTTC
>TRBJ2-5|NA|TRBV14|TRBD2
CASSLSGGEETQYF
TGTGCCAGCAGCCTTTCGGGAGGCGAGGAGACCCAGTACTTC
>TRBJ1-2|NA|TRBV6-2/TRBV6-3|TRBD1
CASSRDRGFNGYTF
TGTGCCAGCAGTCGGGACAGGGGGTTTAATGGCTACACCTTC
>TRBJ1-5|NA|TRBV2|NA
CASKEARYSNQPQHF
TGTGCCAGCAAAGAGGCCCGGTATAGCAATCAGCCCCAGCATTTT
>TRBJ1-5|NA|TRBV2|NA
CASQQGQSNQPQHF
TGTGCCAGCCAGCAAGGACAGAGCAATCAGCCCCAGCATTTT
>TRBJ1-4|NA|TRBV6-5|NA
CASSPGPGKEKLFF
TGTGCCAGCAGTCCGGGCCCCGGGAAGGAAAAACTGTTTTTT
>TRBJ2-5|NA|TRBV5-6|NA
CASSPLEGETQYF
TGTGCCAGCAGCCCCCTTGAGGGAGAGACCCAGTACTTC
>TRBJ1-2|NA|TRBV28|NA
CASSRAGDYGYTF
TGTGCCAGCAGTCGAGCCGGGGACTATGGCTACACCTTC
>TRBJ1-2|NA|TRBV29-1|NA
CSAFPTGKNGYTF
TGCAGCGCCTTTCCCACGGGGAAGAATGGCTACACCTTC
>TRBJ1-6|NA|TRBV25-1|TRBD1
CASSEPGTGNSPLHF
TGTGCCAGCAGTGAGCCCGGGACAGGGAATTCACCCCTCCACTTT
>TRBJ1-1|once|TRBV18|NA
CASSPESGSKRTEAFF
TGTGCCAGCTCACCAGAGTCCGGGTCGAAGAGGACTGAAGCTTTCTTT
>TRBJ1-6|NA|TRBV28|NA
CASGTPNSPLHF
TGTGCCAGCGGGACACCGAATTCACCCCTCCACTTT
>TRBJ2-2|NA|TRBV28|NA
CASRMAGYTGELFF
TGTGCCAGTAGGATGGCAGGTTACACCGGGGAGCTGTTTTTT
>TRBJ2-1|NA|TRBV5-8|TRBD2
CASSSGLAYNEQFF
TGTGCCAGCAGCTCGGGACTAGCATACAATGAGCAGTTCTTC
>TRBJ1-2|NA|TRBV28|NA
CASSLAGSNSHYGYTF
TGTGCCAGCAGCTTAGCGGGGAGCAACAGCCACTATGGCTACACCTTC
>TRBJ2-1|NA|TRBV6-5|NA
CASRASLNEQFF
TGTGCCAGCAGGGCTTCCTTAAATGAGCAGTTCTTC
>TRBJ2-1|few|TRBV7-3|TRBD2
CASSLRRGSKIHEQFF
TGTGCCAGCAGCTTAAGGCGCGGGAGTAAAATCCATGAGCAGTTCTTC
>TRBJ2-6|NA|TRBV19|NA
CASSIETPAGAGANVLTF
TGTGCCAGTAGTATAGAGACCCCCGCAGGGGCTGGGGCCAACGTCCTGACTTTC
>TRBJ1-3|once|TRBV4-2|NA
CASSQDVENTIYF
TGTGCCAGCAGCCAAGATGTGGAGAACACCATATATTTT
>TRBJ2-5|NA|TRBV2|TRBD1
CARSDRVLETQYF
TGTGCCAGGAGTGACAGGGTCCTAGAGACCCAGTACTTC
>TRBJ2-3|NA|TRBV29-1|NA
CSAGTGAGGALADTQYF
TGCAGCGCAGGAACGGGAGCGGGCGGGGCCCTAGCGGATACGCAGTATTTT
>TRBJ2-1|NA|TRBV5-1|NA
CASRSSDEQFF
TGCGCCAGCCGATCTAGCGATGAGCAGTTCTTC
>TRBJ1-5|NA|TRBV28|TRBD1
CASSETGNQPQHF
TGTGCCAGCAGCGAGACAGGGAATCAGCCCCAGCATTTT
>TRBJ1-6|few|TRBV13|NA
CASSFRSRNSYNSPLHF
TGTGCCAGCAGCTTTCGGTCTAGGAATTCCTATAATTCACCCCTCCACTTT
>TRBJ2-3|once|TRBV27|TRBD2
CASSLSRLAGGSGTQYF
TGTGCCAGCAGTTTATCTCGGCTAGCGGGAGGAAGTGGTACGCAGTATTTT
>TRBJ2-7|NA|TRBV4-3|TRBD1
CASSQAGTGTYEQYF
TGCGCCAGCAGCCAAGCCGGGACAGGGACCTACGAGCAGTACTTC
>TRBJ2-5|once|TRBV28|NA
CASKLSGETQYF
TGTGCCAGCAAATTATCAGGAGAGACCCAGTACTTC
>TRBJ2-7|NA|TRBV21-1|NA
CAPLTSTEQYF
TGTGCTCCCCTGACTAGTACCGAGCAGTACTTC
>TRBJ2-5|NA|TRBV2|NA
CASSVTPGQELQETQYF
TGTGCCAGCAGTGTGACCCCAGGGCAGGAACTACAAGAGACCCAGTACTTC
>TRBJ2-7|NA|TRBV6-5|TRBD2
CAVRPGGPRSYEQYF
TGTGCAGTACGGCCGGGGGGACCCCGCTCCTACGAGCAGTACTTC
>TRBJ2-1|NA|TRBV7-3|NA
CASSPRGGSYNEQFF
TGTGCCAGCAGCCCAAGGGGGGGCTCCTACAATGAGCAGTTCTTC
>TRBJ2-2|NA|TRBV24-1|TRBD1
CATSDRWTGETNTGELFF
TGTGCCACCAGTGACCGTTGGACAGGGGAGACGAACACCGGGGAGCTGTTTTTT
>TRBJ2-1|NA|TRBV7-3|TRBD2
CASSLRPGGSPNEQFF
TGTGCCAGCAGCTTACGCCCGGGAGGGAGTCCGAATGAGCAGTTCTTC
>TRBJ1-4|once|TRBV7-9|NA
CASSSGGNQGHEKLFF
TGTGCCAGCAGCTCCGGCGGCAACCAAGGACACGAAAAACTGTTTTTT
>TRBJ1-2|NA|TRBV28|TRBD1
CATRTGGYYGYTF
TGTGCCACTAGGACAGGGGGCTACTATGGCTACACCTTC
>TRBJ2-3|NA|TRBV5-1|NA
CASSPYTDTQYF
TGCGCCAGCAGCCCCTACACAGATACGCAGTATTTT
>TRBJ1-1|NA|TRBV15|NA
CATSREGGLRPEAFF
TGTGCCACCAGCAGAGAGGGCGGGCTGCGGCCTGAAGCTTTCTTT
>TRBJ2-1|NA|TRBV7-9|TRBD2
CASSSSGRWNEQFF
TGTGCCAGCAGCTCCAGCGGGAGGTGGAATGAGCAGTTCTTC
>TRBJ1-6|NA|TRBV4-2|TRBD1
CASSRDRDNSPLHF
TGTGCCAGCAGCCGGGACAGAGACAATTCACCCCTCCACTTT
>TRBJ2-3|NA|TRBV4-3|TRBD2
CASSQQLAGGDTQYF
TGCGCCAGCAGCCAACAACTAGCGGGAGGAGATACGCAGTATTTT
>TRBJ2-7|NA|TRBV7-2|TRBD2
CASSQRGRGEQYF
TGTGCCAGCAGCCAACGTGGGAGGGGCGAGCAGTACTTC
>TRBJ1-1|NA|TRBV5-4|NA
CASERSGGEGTEAFF
TGTGCCAGCGAGAGGTCGGGGGGCGAGGGCACTGAAGCTTTCTTT
>TRBJ2-1|NA|TRBV29-1|TRBD1
CSARQGGNNEQFF
TGCAGCGCACGACAGGGGGGCAACAATGAGCAGTTCTTC
>TRBJ2-7|NA|TRBV28|NA
CASSLGASPYEQYF
TGTGCCAGCAGTTTGGGGGCCTCCCCCTACGAGCAGTACTTC
>TRBJ1-1|NA|TRBV11-2|NA
CASSTMNTEAFF
TGTGCCAGCTCAACTATGAACACTGAAGCTTTCTTT
>TRBJ1-3|NA|TRBV9|NA
CASSYSADRYSGNTIYF
TGTGCCAGCAGCTACAGCGCGGACAGATACTCTGGAAACACCATATATTTT
>TRBJ1-5|once|TRBV30|NA
CAWSVLGSGQPQHF
TGTGCCTGGAGTGTACTGGGGAGCGGTCAGCCCCAGCATTTT
>TRBJ1-1|NA|TRBV10-3|NA
CAISEIGAEAFF
TGTGCCATCAGTGAGATAGGGGCTGAAGCTTTCTTT
>TRBJ2-4|NA|TRBV20-1|NA
CSAATGSIQYF
TGCAGTGCTGCCACAGGGAGTATTCAGTACTTC
>TRBJ1-6|once|TRBV27|NA
CASRSGVLGGSPLHF
TGTGCCAGCAGGTCGGGGGTTCTAGGTGGTTCACCCCTCCACTTT
>TRBJ1-3|NA|TRBV14|NA
CASSQDWQVGNTIYF
TGTGCCAGCAGCCAAGATTGGCAGGTTGGAAACACCATATATTTT
>TRBJ1-6|NA|TRBV28|TRBD1
CASSLPDRNSPLHF
TGTGCCAGCAGTCTTCCGGACAGGAATTCACCCCTCCACTTT
>TRBJ2-7|NA|TRBV6-6|NA
CASSTAYEQYF
TGTGCCAGCAGCACAGCCTACGAGCAGTACTTC
>TRBJ2-7|NA|TRBV7-6|NA
CASSSTARQLAEQYF
TGTGCCAGCAGCTCAACGGCCCGACAGCTCGCCGAGCAGTACTTC
>TRBJ2-2|NA|TRBV15|TRBD1
CATSSPGRGRRNTGELFF
TGTGCCACCAGCAGTCCGGGCAGGGGGCGGCGAAACACCGGGGAGCTGTTTTTT
>TRBJ2-3|once|TRBV7-2|TRBD2
CASSPRTSGIPDTQYF
TGTGCCAGCAGCCCCCGGACTAGCGGGATCCCAGATACGCAGTATTTT